This T cell receptor beta chain appears in the sequencing data of a study of identifying expanded T cells in peripheral blood. Regarding the study as a whole: About 1.2 clones differed between technical replicates, versus around 15 and 18 over time.

Profiling relied on immunoSEQ multiplex PCR, and the TCRdb table lists in-frame clones only, not all of them. The sample carries 45,000 to 65,000 clones, roughly 80% recorded once. This clone was detected only a few times. What it binds is unknown. The source material was blood. This TCR was recovered from a person between 18 and 75 years old in good health.

CDR3 sequence (DNA): TGTGCCAGCAGTCTAGCGGGGTACACCGGGGAGCTGTTTTTT. As protein: CASSLAGYTGELFF. The V and J genes are TRBV6-6 and TRBJ2-2; TRBD2 agrees at 9 bases. Germline CDR1 is MNHNY and CDR2 is SVGAGI (reference sequence). J gave up 3 bases and V 5 bases, and 1 base lay outside the gene matches. The CDR3 spans 14 residues.